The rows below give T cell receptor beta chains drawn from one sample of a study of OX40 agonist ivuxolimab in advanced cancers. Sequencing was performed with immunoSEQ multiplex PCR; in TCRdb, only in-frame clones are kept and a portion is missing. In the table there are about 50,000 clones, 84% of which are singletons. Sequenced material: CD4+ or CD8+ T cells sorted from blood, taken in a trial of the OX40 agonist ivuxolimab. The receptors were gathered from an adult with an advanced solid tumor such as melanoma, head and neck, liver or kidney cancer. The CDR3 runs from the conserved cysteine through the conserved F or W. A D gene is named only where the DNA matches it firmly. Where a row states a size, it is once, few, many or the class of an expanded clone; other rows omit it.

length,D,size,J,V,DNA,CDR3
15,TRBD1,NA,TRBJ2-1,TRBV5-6,TGTGCCAGCAGCTTGGGGAACAGGGGGCGGAGTGAGCAGTTCTTC,CASSLGNRGRSEQFF
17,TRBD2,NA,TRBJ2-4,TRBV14,TGTGCCAGCAGCCAAGATGATCGCGGGGGAAATAGGGACATTCAGTACTTC,CASSQDDRGGNRDIQYF
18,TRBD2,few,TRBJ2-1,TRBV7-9,TGTGCCAGCAGCCTCCCTTTTAGACTAGCGGGAAATAGGGGTGAGCAGTTCTTC,CASSLPFRLAGNRGEQFF
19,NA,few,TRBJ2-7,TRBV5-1,TGCGCCAGCAGGTCAAGGGGGAACAGTAGAACAATTTCAACCTACGAGCAGTACTTC,CASRSRGNSRTISTYEQYF
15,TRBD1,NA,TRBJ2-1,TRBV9,TGTGCCAGCAGCGACCGGGACAGGGGGTTGCATGAGCAGTTCTTC,CASSDRDRGLHEQFF
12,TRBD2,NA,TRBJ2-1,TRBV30,TGTGCCTGGGGACTAGCGGGAGTCCCGGAGTTCTTC,CAWGLAGVPEFF
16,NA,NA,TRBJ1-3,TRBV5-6,TGTGCCAGCAGCTTGGTGGGACGAGGCTCTGGAAACACCATATATTTT,CASSLVGRGSGNTIYF
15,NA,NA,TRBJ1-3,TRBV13,TGTGCCAGCAGCTTAAAAAGTCAGGGCAGAAACACCATATATTTT,CASSLKSQGRNTIYF
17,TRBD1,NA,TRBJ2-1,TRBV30,TGTGCCTGGAGTACGGGGGTTGGACAGGGTTTGAGGGGTGAGCAGTTCTTC,CAWSTGVGQGLRGEQFF
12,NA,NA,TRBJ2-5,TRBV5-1,TGCGCCAGCAGCTTGGGAGATGAGACCCAGTACTTC,CASSLGDETQYF
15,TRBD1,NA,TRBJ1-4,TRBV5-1,TGCGCCAGCAGCAGGGACAGCGCCACTAATGAAAAACTGTTTTTT,CASSRDSATNEKLFF
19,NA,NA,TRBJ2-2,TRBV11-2,TGTGCCAGCAGCTTAAGGCCAGGGGCTGCTCCATCGAACACCGGGGAGCTGTTTTTT,CASSLRPGAAPSNTGELFF
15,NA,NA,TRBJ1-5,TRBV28,TGTGCCAGCTCAGGGGCAGAAAGTGTGGGGTTGGCCCAGCATTTT,CASSGAESVGLAQHF
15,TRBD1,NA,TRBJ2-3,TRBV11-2,TGTGCCAGCAGCTCATACAGGGGGCGGGCAGATACGCAGTATTTT,CASSSYRGRADTQYF
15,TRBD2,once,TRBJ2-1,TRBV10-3,TGTGCCATCAAACCAACTAGCGGGGGCTACAATGAGCAGTTCTTC,CAIKPTSGGYNEQFF
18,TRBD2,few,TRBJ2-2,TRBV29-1,TGCAGCGTTGCGGCTAGCGGGAGGGCCGGGGCGAACACCGGGGAGCTGTTTTTT,CSVAASGRAGANTGELFF
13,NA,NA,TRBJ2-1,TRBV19,TGTGCCAGTAGCGTTACTAGGCCGGGTGAGCAGTTCTTC,CASSVTRPGEQFF
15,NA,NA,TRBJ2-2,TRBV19,TGTGCCAGTAGTATCGCCGACAGGAGGACCGGGGAGCTGTTTTTT,CASSIADRRTGELFF